This TCR beta chain stems from a study of blood T cells in healthy people across ages. V was clipped by 4 bases and J by 8 bases, with 15 bases between them. Germline CDR1 SEHNR, CDR2 FQNEAQ (reference sequence). The CDR3 length is 14 residues. With a J-beta primer mix and a sample-barcoded 5' primer, a second PCR ran about 6 to 11 cycles. MiXCR was run by TCRdb on the 5' RACE reads, yielding one entry per CDR3 protein. The sample lists some 1.5 million distinct CDR3 sequences; 35% to 45% were seen once. The sample consisted of blood. The rearrangement joins TRBV7-9 to TRBJ2-1; tentatively, D is TRBD1 (5 bases). The TCR was taken from a woman aged 18-30 years in good health. The CDR3 bases are TGTGCCAGCAGCTCAGGGCCTGTGGGCGATGAGCAGTTCTTC. Its translation is CASSSGPVGDEQFF.